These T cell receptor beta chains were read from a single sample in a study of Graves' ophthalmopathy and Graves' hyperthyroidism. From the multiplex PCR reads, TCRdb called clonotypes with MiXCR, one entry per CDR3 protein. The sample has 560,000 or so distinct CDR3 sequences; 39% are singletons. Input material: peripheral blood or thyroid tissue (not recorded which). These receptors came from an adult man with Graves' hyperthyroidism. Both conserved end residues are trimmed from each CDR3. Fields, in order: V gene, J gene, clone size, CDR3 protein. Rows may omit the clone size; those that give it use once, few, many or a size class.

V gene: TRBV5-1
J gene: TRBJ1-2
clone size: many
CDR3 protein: ASSTGQGITGYGYT

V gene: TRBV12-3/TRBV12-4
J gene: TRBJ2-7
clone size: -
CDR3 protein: ASSPWTVGEQY

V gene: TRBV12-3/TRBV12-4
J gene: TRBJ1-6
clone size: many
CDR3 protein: ASTEGLLSPLH

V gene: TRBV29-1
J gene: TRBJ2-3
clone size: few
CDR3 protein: SVARGFTDTQY

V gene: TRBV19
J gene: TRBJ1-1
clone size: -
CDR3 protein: AGSTADLPPVGEAF

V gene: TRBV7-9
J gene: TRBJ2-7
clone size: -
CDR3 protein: ASSFPEDRGDYEQY

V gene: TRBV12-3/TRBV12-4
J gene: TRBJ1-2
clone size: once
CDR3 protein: ASSQQDSCYGYT

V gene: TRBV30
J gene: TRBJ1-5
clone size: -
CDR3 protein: AWATGGNQPQH

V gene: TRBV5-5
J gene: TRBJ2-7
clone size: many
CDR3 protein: ASKSGGGRDEQY

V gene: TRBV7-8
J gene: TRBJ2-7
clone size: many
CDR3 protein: ASSLERVQY

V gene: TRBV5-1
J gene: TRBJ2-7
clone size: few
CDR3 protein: ASSWGSGYEQY

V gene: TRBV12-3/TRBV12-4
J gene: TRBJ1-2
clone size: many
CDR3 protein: ASSRDRGSGYT

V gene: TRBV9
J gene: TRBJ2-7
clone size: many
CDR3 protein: ASSVGGTVKEQY

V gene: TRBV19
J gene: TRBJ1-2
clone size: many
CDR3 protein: ASSMLRAGGSYGYT

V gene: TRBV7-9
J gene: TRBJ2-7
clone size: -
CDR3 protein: ASSERAGQGVGY

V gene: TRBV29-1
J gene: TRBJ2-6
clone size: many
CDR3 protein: SVEGGIDSGANVLT

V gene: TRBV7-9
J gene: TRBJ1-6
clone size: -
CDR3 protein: ASSPGTGDSPLH

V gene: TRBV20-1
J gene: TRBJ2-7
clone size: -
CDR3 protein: SALISQRGEFYYEQC

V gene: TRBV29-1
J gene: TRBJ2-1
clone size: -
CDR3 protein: SGGGNEQF

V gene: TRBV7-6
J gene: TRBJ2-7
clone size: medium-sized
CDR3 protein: ASSYGTGYSYEQY

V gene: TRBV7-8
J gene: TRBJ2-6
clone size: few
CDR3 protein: ASSFTGAGANVLT

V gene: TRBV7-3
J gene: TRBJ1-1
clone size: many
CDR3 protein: ASSAYMNAEAF

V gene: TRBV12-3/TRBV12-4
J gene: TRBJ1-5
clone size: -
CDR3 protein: ASSLGTETFPNQPQH

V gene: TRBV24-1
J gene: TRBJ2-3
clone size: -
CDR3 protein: ATSDITSDTDTQY

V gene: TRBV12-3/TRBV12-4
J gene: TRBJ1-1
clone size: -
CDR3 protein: ASSGAPGQNTEAF

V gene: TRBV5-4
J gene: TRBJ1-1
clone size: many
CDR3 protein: ASSLDPGGTNTEAF

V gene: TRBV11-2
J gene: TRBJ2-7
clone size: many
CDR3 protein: ASSLETSGGPYEQY

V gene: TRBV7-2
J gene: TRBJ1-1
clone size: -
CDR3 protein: ASSLASGTVNTEAF

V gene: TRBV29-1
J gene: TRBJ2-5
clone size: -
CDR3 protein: SVEGLGGGETQY

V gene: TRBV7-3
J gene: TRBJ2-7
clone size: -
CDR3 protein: ASTTGRGTKQY

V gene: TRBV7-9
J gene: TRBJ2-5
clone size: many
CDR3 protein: ASSPLGREETQY

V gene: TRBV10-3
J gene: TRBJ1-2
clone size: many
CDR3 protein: AITAGEGGYT

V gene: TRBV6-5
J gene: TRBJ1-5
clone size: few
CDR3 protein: ASSGRGPNQPQH

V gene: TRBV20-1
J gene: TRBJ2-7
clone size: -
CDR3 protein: SARAGLAGDEQY

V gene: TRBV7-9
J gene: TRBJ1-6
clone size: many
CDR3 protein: ASSRTGTDGSPLH

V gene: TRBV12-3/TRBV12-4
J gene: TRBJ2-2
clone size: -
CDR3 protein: ASSSRTAFTGELF

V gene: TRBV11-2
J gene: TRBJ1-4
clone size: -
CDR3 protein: ASSLNPVNEKLF

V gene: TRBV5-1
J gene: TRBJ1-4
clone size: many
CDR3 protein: ASSPDRGGEKLF

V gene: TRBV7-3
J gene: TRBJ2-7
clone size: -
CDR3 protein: ASSSTPGTGIYEQY

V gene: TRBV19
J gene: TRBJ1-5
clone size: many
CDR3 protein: ASADLSGNQPQH

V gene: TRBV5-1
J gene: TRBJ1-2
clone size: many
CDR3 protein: ASRGGQGHSSYGYT

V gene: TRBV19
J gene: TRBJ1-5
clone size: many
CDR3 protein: ASRGLSQPQH

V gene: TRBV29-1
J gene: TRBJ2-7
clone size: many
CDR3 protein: SVEDLARDSPYEQY

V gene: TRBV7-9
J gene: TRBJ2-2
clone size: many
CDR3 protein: ASTKRGLVGELF

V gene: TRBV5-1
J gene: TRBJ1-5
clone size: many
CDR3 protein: ASSSTVGQPQH

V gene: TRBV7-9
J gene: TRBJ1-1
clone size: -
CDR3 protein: ASSLGANEAF

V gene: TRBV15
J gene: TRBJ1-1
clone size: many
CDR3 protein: ATSRGQGEQLWDTEAF

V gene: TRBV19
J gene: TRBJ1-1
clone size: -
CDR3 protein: ASSIGTRRRVSGTEAF

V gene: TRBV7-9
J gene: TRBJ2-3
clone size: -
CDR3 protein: ATSGSTDTQY

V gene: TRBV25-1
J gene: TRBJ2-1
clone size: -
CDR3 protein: ASSEARAFFNEQF

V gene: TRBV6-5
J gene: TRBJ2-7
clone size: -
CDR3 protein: ASSYPPGTGQYEQY

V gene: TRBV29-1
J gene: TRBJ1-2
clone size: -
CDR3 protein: RWWGANYGYT

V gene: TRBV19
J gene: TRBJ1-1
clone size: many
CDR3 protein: ASSYPGPYEAF

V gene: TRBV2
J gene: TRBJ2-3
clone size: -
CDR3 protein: ASSNWDRPDTQY

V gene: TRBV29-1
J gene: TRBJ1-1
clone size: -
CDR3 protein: SVEVGRAEAF